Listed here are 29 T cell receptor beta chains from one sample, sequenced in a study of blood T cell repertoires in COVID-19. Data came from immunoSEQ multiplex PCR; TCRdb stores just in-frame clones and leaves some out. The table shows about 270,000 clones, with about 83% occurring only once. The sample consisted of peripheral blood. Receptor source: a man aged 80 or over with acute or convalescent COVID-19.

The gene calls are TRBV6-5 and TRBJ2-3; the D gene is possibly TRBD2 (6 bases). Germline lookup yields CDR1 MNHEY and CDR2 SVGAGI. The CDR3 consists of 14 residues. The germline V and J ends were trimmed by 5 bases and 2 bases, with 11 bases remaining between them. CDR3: CASSRGGHTDTQYF. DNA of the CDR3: TGTGCCAGCAGTAGGGGAGGTCACACAGATACGCAGTATTTT.

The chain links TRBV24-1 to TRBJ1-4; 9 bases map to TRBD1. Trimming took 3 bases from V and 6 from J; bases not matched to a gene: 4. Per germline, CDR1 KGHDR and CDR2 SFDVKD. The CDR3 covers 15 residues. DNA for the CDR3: TGTGCCACCAGTGATCCGGACAGGGGCGATGAAAAACTGTTTTTT. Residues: CATSDPDRGDEKLFF.

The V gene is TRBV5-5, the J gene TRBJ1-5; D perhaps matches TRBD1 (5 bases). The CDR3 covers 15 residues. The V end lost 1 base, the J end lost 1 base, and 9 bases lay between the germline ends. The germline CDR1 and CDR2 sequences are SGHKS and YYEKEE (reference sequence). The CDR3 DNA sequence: TGTGCCAGCAGCTTGTGGGGGGACAGCAATCAGCCCCAGCATTTT. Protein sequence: CASSLWGDSNQPQHF.

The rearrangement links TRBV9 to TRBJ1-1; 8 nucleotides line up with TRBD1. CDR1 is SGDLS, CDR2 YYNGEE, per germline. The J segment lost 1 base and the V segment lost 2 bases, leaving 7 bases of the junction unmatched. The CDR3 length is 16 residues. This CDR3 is CASSVGTGPENTEAFF. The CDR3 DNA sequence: TGTGCCAGCAGCGTCGGGACAGGTCCAGAGAACACTGAAGCTTTCTTT.

The CDR3: CATPRRDRLTDTQYF. The CDR3 DNA reads as TGTGCCACACCCAGGAGGGACAGGCTCACAGATACGCAGTATTTT. The chain has TRBV6-7 and TRBJ2-3; TRBD1 aligns across 8 bases. TRBV6-7 is sorted into the ORF group, with uncertain function. This CDR3 contains 15 residues. The J segment lost 2 bases and the V segment lost 10 bases, leaving 11 bases of the junction unmatched.

The CDR3 reads CSAPGLAGDTQYF. The CDR3 coding sequence is TGCAGCGCACCGGGACTAGCGGGAGATACGCAGTATTTT. The rearrangement uses TRBV29-1 and TRBJ2-3; 12 bases map to TRBD2. The CDR3 runs 13 residues. Trimming took 7 bases from V and 5 from J; bases not matched to a gene: 4. Germline lookup yields CDR1 SQVTM and CDR2 ANQGSEA.

The CDR3 sequence: CASSHRDRGSEQYF. The CDR3 coding sequence is TGTGCCAGCAGTCACCGGGACAGGGGAAGCGAGCAGTACTTC. The chain joins TRBV27 to TRBJ2-7; 10 bases align to TRBD1. Germline V gene lookup returns CDR1 MNHEY and CDR2 SMNVEV (reference sequence). The junction had 7 bases not matched to a gene; V was cut back by 5 bases and J by 6 bases. The CDR3 totals 14 residues.

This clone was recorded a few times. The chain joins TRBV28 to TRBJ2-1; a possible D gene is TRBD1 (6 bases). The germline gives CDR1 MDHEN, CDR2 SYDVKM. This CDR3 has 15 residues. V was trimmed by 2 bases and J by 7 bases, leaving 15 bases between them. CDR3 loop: CASSLLTGTTNEQFF. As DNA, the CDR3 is TGTGCCAGCAGTTTACTAACCGGGACAACTAATGAGCAGTTCTTC.

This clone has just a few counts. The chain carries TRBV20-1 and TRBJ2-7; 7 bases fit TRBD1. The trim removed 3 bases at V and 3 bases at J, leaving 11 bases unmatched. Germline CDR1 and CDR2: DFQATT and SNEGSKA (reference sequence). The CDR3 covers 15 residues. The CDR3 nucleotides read TGCAGTGCTAGTTTCCTCGTTTCAGGGGGCTACGAGCAGTACTTC. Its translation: CSASFLVSGGYEQYF.

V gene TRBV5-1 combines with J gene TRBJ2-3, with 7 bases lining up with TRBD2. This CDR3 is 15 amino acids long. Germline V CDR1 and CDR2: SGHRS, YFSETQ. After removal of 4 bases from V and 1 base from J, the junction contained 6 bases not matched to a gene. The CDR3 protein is CASSTDAGGTDTQYF. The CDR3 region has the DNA TGCGCCAGCAGCACGGATGCGGGGGGCACAGATACGCAGTATTTT.

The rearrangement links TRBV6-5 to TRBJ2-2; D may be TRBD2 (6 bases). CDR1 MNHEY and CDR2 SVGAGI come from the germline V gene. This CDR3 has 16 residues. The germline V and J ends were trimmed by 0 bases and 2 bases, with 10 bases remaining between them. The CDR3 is CASSYSRLGNTGELFF. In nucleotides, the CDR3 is TGTGCCAGCAGTTACTCGAGACTAGGAAACACCGGGGAGCTGTTTTTT.

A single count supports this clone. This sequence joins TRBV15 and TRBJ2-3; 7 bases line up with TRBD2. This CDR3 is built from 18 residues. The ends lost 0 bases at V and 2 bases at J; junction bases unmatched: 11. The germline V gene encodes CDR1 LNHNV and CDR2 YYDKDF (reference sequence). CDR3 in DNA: TGTGCCACCAGCAGAGATCGGGGTCCCGGGAGGAACACAGATACGCAGTATTTT. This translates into CATSRDRGPGRNTDTQYF.

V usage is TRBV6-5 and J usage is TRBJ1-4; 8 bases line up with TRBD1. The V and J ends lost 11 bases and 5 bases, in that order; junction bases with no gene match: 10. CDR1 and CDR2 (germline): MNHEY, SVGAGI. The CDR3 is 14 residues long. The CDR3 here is CAGKGTGENEKLFF. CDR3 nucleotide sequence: TGTGCCGGAAAAGGGACAGGAGAGAATGAAAAACTGTTTTTT.

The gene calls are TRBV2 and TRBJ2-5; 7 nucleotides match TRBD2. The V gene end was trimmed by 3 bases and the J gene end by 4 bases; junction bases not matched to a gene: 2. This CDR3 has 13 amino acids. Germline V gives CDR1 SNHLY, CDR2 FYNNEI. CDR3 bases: TGTGCCAGCAGTGATGGGGGGGGAGAGACCCAGTACTTC. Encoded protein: CASSDGGGETQYF.

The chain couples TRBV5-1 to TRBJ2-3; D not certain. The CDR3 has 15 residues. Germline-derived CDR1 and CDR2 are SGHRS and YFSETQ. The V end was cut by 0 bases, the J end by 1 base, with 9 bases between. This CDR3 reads CASSLGGAGTDTQYF. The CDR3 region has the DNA TGCGCCAGCAGCTTGGGCGGTGCCGGCACAGATACGCAGTATTTT.

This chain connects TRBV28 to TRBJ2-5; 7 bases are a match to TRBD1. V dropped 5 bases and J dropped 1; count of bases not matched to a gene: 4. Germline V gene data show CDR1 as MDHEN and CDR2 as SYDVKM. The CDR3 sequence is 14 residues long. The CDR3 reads CASSKTGLQETQYF. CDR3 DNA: TGTGCCAGCAGTAAGACAGGGCTCCAAGAGACCCAGTACTTC.

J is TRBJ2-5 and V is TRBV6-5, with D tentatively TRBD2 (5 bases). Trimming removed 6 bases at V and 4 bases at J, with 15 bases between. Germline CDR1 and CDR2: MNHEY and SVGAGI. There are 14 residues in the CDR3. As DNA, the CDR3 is TGTGCCAGCAGAGGACTCGATTGGGGAGAGACCCAGTACTTC. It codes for CASRGLDWGETQYF.

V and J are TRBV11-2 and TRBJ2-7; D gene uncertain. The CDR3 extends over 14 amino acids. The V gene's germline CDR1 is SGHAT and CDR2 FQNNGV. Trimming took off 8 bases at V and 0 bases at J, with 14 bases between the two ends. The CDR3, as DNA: TGTGCCAGCCGACGGAGCGTACCCTCCTACGAGCAGTACTTC. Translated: CASRRSVPSYEQYF.

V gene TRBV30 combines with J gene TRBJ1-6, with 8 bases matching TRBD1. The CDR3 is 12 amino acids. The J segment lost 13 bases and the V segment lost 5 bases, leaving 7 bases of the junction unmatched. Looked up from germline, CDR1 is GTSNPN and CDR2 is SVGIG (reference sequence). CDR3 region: CAWGRGPGPLHF. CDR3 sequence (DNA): TGTGCCTGGGGCAGGGGGCCCGGGCCCCTCCACTTT.

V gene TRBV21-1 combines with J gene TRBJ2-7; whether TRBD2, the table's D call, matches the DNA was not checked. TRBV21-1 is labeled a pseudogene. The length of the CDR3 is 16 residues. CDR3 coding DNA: TGTGCCAGCAGCAAAGCGCACATAGCGAGCCGGTACGAGCAGTACTTC. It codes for CASSKAHIASRYEQYF.

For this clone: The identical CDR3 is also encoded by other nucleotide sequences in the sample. As DNA, the CDR3 is TGCGCCAGCAGCTTGATTGCGGGAGGATCCTACGAGCAGTACTTC. It translates to CASSLIAGGSYEQYF. The chain recombines TRBV5-1 with TRBJ2-7; 8 bases map to TRBD2. Trimming removed 1 base from V and 1 base from J; junction bases left unmatched: 4. This CDR3 has 15 residues. Germline lookup yields CDR1 SGHRS and CDR2 YFSETQ.

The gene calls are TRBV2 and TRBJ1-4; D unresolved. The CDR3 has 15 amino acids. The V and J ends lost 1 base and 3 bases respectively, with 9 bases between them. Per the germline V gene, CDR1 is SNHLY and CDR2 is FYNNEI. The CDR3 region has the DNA TGTGCCAGCAGTGAAGGGGCTGGTGCTAATGAAAAACTGTTTTTT. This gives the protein CASSEGAGANEKLFF.

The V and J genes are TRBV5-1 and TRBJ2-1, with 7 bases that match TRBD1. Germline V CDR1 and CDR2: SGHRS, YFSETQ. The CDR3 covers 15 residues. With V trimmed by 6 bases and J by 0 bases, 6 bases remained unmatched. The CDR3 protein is CASTVEGASYNEQFF. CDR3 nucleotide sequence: TGCGCCAGCACGGTCGAGGGGGCCTCCTACAATGAGCAGTTCTTC.

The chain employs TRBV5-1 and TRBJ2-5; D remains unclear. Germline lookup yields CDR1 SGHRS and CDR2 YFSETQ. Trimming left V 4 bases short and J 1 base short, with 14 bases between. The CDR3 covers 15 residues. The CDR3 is CASSTTRPIQETQYF. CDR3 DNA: TGCGCCAGCAGCACGACAAGACCAATCCAAGAGACCCAGTACTTC.

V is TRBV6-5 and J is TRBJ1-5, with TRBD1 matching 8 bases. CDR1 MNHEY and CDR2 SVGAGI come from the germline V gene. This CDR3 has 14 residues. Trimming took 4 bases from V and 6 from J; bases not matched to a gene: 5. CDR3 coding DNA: TGTGCCAGCAGTTCAGGGGGCGGGGGTCAGCCCCAGCATTTT. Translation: CASSSGGGGQPQHF.

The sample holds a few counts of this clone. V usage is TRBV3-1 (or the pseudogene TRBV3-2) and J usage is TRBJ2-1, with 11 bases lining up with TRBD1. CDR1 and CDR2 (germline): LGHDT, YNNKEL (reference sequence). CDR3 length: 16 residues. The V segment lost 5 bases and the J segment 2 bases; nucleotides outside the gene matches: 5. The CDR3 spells CASSSRTGGTYNEQFF. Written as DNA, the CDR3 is TGTGCCAGCAGCTCCCGGACAGGGGGCACCTACAATGAGCAGTTCTTC.

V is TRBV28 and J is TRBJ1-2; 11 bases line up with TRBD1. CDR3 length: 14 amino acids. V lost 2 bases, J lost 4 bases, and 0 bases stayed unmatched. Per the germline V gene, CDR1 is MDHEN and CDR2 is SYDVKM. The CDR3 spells CASSLGTGGYGYTF. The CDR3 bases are TGTGCCAGCAGTTTAGGGACAGGGGGCTATGGCTACACCTTC.

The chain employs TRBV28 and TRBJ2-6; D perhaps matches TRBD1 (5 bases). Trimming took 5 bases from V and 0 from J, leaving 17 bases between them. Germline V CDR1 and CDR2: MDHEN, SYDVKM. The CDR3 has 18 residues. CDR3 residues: CASSTRQSIVSGANVLTF. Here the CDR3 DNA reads TGTGCCAGCAGTACCCGACAGTCTATTGTCTCTGGGGCCAACGTCCTGACTTTC.

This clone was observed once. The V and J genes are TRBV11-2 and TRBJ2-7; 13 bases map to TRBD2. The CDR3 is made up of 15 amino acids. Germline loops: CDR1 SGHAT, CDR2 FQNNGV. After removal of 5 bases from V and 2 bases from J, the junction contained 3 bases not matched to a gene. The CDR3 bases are TGTGCCAGCAGCCGGACTAGCGGGGGACCCTACGAGCAGTACTTC. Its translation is CASSRTSGGPYEQYF. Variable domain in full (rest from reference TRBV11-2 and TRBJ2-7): EAGVAQSPRYKIIEKRQSVAFWCNPISGHATLYWYQQILGQGPKLLIQFQNNGVVDDSQLPKDRFSAERLKGVDSTLKIQPAKLEDSAVYLCASSRTSGGPYEQYFGPGTRLTVT.